A single sample gave rise to the 19 T cell receptor beta chains below, sequenced in a study of early T cells in non-severe SARS-CoV-2 infection (dated by TCRdb to about 2021). The protocol used for the library was 5' RACE. The data were produced on a NextSeq 500. Starting from the raw public reads, TCRdb applied fastp trimming at Q25, assembled clones with MiXCR and retained in-frame beta chains. Entries are consolidated by CDR3 protein sequence, retaining the most common genes and DNA. This sample gives about 70,000 distinct CDR3 sequences in total; around 12% of them show up just once. The top ten clonotypes cover 1.3% of the sample. The sequenced sample consisted of whole blood. These receptors were collected from an adult who was a healthcare worker with PCR-confirmed SARS-CoV-2 infection or an uninfected control (not recorded which).

This clonotype was picked up many times. CDR3 sequence (DNA): TGTGCCAGCACCCCGGGACCTCGAGACGCAGATACGCAGTATTTT. It encodes CASTPGPRDADTQYF. The V and J genes are TRBV28 and TRBJ2-3; D may match TRBD1 or TRBD2 (5 bases each). Germline assignment: CDR1 MDHEN and CDR2 SYDVKM. The length of the CDR3 is 15 residues. V lost 7 bases, J lost 4 bases, and 18 bases lay in between.

This clonotype was recorded only once. A much larger clone is a single base away; this may be a read error. The J gene is TRBJ2-1, the V gene TRBV6-2 or TRBV6-3; 12 nucleotides agree with TRBD2. The V and J ends lost 6 bases and 4 bases, in that order; junction bases with no gene match: 4. The CDR3 extends over 15 amino acids. Germline V CDR1 and CDR2: MNHEY, SVGEGT. CDR3 sequence (DNA): TGTGCCAGCAGCGGGACTAGCGGGTCTTACAATGAGCAGTTCTTC. This translates into CASSGTSGSYNEQFF.

At least ten counts were recorded for this clonotype. V gene TRBV29-1 combines with J gene TRBJ2-7; D is perhaps TRBD2 (6 bases). The germline gives CDR1 SQVTM, CDR2 ANQGSEA. Trimming left V 1 base short and J 2 bases short, with 12 bases between. The CDR3 is made up of 14 amino acids. DNA for the CDR3: TGCAGCGTTGAAGTGGGGACTCCAGCCTACGAGCAGTACTTC. Residues: CSVEVGTPAYEQYF.

This clonotype was seen at least ten times. The chain has TRBV6-2 or TRBV6-3 and TRBJ2-1, with D perhaps matching TRBD1 (6 bases). Germline-derived CDR1 and CDR2 are MNHEY and SVGEGT. V gave up 6 bases and J gave up 3 bases, with 21 bases separating them. This CDR3 has 17 residues. CDR3 protein: CASRTSLDSKVYNEQFF. The DNA for the CDR3 is TGTGCCAGCAGAACCTCCCTGGACAGCAAAGTCTACAATGAGCAGTTCTTC.

This clonotype was observed many times. The chain employs TRBV27 and TRBJ2-1; D may be TRBD1 (5 bases). The length of the CDR3 is 15 residues. Germline V CDR1 and CDR2: MNHEY, SMNVEV (reference sequence). V shed 0 bases and J shed 8 bases, with 14 bases lying between them. CDR3 sequence: CASSLSRSGIDEQFF. CDR3 in DNA: TGTGCCAGCAGTTTATCCCGATCAGGGATTGATGAGCAGTTCTTC.

As concerns this clonotype: This may be a read error: a much more frequent sequence differs by one nucleotide. The chain couples TRBV16 to TRBJ2-1; D is perhaps TRBD1 (5 bases). Germline CDR1 is KGHSY and CDR2 is FQNENV. CDR3 length: 15 residues. Here the CDR3 DNA reads TGTGCCAGCTGCCAGTCTAAATCAGGGTACAATGAGCAGTTCTTC. Translated: CASCQSKSGYNEQFF.

In this sample, this clonotype turned up a few times. The chain employs TRBV5-6 and TRBJ1-1; 7 nucleotides line up with TRBD1. The CDR3 is 14 residues long. Looked up from germline, CDR1 is SGHDT and CDR2 is YYEEEE. V lost 3 bases and J lost 2; bases outside the gene matches: 4. The CDR3 loop is CASSWGTANTEAFF. The CDR3 DNA follows: TGTGCCAGCAGCTGGGGGACAGCTAACACTGAAGCTTTCTTT.

Many counts were recorded for this clonotype. The genes are TRBV2 and TRBJ2-2; 7 bases line up with TRBD1. After removal of 4 bases from V and 2 bases from J, the junction contained 4 bases not matched to a gene. Germline CDR1 SNHLY, CDR2 FYNNEI. The CDR3 is 15 residues long. CDR3 nucleotide sequence: TGTGCCAGCAGTGTCCGACAGGGAAACACCGGGGAGCTGTTTTTT. Translation: CASSVRQGNTGELFF.

This clonotype occurred many times. The CDR3 loop is CASSPQSSGANVLTF. Written as DNA, the CDR3 is TGTGCCAGCAGCCCGCAGTCCTCTGGGGCCAACGTCCTGACTTTC. The chain carries TRBV11-2 and TRBJ2-6, with D unresolved. Germline lookup yields CDR1 SGHAT and CDR2 FQNNGV. The germline V and J ends were trimmed by 5 bases and 0 bases, with 8 bases remaining between them. There are 15 residues in the CDR3.

This clonotype was counted ten times or more. The chain carries TRBV15 and TRBJ2-1; D gene uncertain. The germline gives CDR1 LNHNV, CDR2 YYDKDF (reference sequence). Trimming cost V 5 bases and J 11 bases, with 22 bases left between them. The CDR3 covers 15 residues. CDR3 residues: CATSSDSRITMKQFF. The DNA of the CDR3 is TGTGCCACCAGCTCGGATTCCAGGATTACAATGAAGCAGTTCTTC. The full variable domain, in which reference TRBV15 and TRBJ2-1 provide the parts outside the CDR3, is DAMVIQNPRYQVTQFGKPVTLSCSQTLNHNVMYWYQQKSSQAPKLLFHYYDKDFNNEADTPDNFQSRRPNTSFCFLDIRSPGLGDTAMYLCATSSDSRITMKQFFGPGTRLTVL.

This clonotype was observed at least ten times. The genes are TRBV5-1 and TRBJ2-5; D remains ambiguous. CDR1 and CDR2 (germline): SGHRS, YFSETQ. Trimming shortened V by 4 bases and J by 1 base, and 14 bases separated the two germline ends. There are 15 residues in the CDR3. The CDR3 DNA follows: TGCGCCAGCAGCCGGGTGGGATTTAGCCAAGAGACCCAGTACTTC. It codes for CASSRVGFSQETQYF.

This clonotype was counted ten times or more. This chain uses TRBV11-2 with TRBJ2-3; D is unclear. Germline V lookup: CDR1 SGHAT, CDR2 FQNNGV. The CDR3 length is 13 residues. Trimming shortened V by 1 base and J by 3 bases, and 5 bases separated the two germline ends. CDR3 sequence reads: CASSLGTTDTQYF. DNA of the CDR3: TGTGCCAGCAGCTTAGGGACGACAGATACGCAGTATTTT.

This clonotype appeared once. The V and J genes are TRBV28 and TRBJ1-5; 7 bases agree with TRBD1. J lost 3 bases, V lost 7 bases, and 9 bases had no gene match. The CDR3 spans 15 residues. The germline V gene has CDR1 MDHEN and CDR2 SYDVKM. CDR3 region: CASTPVGTDNQPQHF. In DNA form, the CDR3 reads TGTGCCAGCACACCCGTGGGGACAGACAATCAGCCCCAGCATTTT.

This clonotype was recorded many times. The V gene is TRBV10-2, the J gene TRBJ2-3; possible D gene TRBD2, 5 bases. The CDR3 sequence is 13 residues long. The V and J ends lost 1 base and 6 bases respectively, with 8 bases between them. CDR1 WSHSY and CDR2 SAAADI come from the germline V gene. The CDR3: CASSEYTSDTQYF. The CDR3 region has the DNA TGCGCCAGCAGTGAGTACACTAGTGATACGCAGTATTTT.

This clonotype was found many times. The chain links TRBV5-6 to TRBJ1-1; D is unresolved. Trimming took 5 bases from V and 1 from J, leaving 6 bases between them. The CDR3 is 12 amino acids. CDR1 and CDR2 from the germline V gene are SGHDT and YYEEEE. In DNA, the CDR3 is TGTGCCAGCAGAGGGCCGAACACTGAAGCTTTCTTT. This encodes CASRGPNTEAFF. The full variable domain, its missing parts supplied by reference TRBV5-6 and TRBJ1-1, is DAGVTQSPTHLIKTRGQQVTLRCSPKSGHDTVSWYQQALGQGPQFIFQYYEEEERQRGNFPDRFSGHQFPNYSSELNVNALLLGDSALYLCASRGPNTEAFFGQGTRLTVV.

The J gene is TRBJ2-1, the V gene TRBV29-1, with a weak D call TRBD2 (6 bases). Germline values: CDR1 SQVTM, CDR2 ANQGSEA. There are 14 residues in the CDR3. V dropped 5 bases and J dropped 6 bases, with 17 bases sitting between them. The CDR3 nucleotides read TGCAGCGTTCAGGGAAAACGGGAGAGCAATGAGCAGTTCTTC. Its translation is CSVQGKRESNEQFF.

This clonotype appeared many times. V and J are TRBV12-3 or TRBV12-4 and TRBJ1-2; D is unresolved. The CDR3 covers 15 residues. The germline V and J ends were trimmed by 5 bases and 3 bases, with 16 bases remaining between them. CDR3 nucleotides: TGTGCCAGCAGTCCCTTCCCCGGGGAATACTATGGCTACACCTTC. This translates into CASSPFPGEYYGYTF.

The gene calls are TRBV5-6 and TRBJ1-1, with 10 bases lining up with TRBD1. Germline V gene lookup returns CDR1 SGHDT and CDR2 YYEEEE. The CDR3 is 15 residues long. Germline trimming cut 3 bases from V and 3 bases from J; bases unmatched to any gene: 5. CDR3 nucleotide sequence: TGTGCCAGCAGCTGGGGACAGGGGCCCTACACTGAAGCTTTCTTT. Protein: CASSWGQGPYTEAFF. The full variable domain, with the rest looked up from reference TRBV5-6 and TRBJ1-1, is DAGVTQSPTHLIKTRGQQVTLRCSPKSGHDTVSWYQQALGQGPQFIFQYYEEEERQRGNFPDRFSGHQFPNYSSELNVNALLLGDSALYLCASSWGQGPYTEAFFGQGTRLTVV.

This clonotype showed up many times. The CDR3: CASSSNKAYEQYF. The DNA of the CDR3 is TGTGCCAGCAGCTCGAACAAAGCCTACGAGCAGTACTTC. This rearrangement joins TRBV3-1 to TRBJ2-7; D call uncertain. Germline assignment: CDR1 LGHDT and CDR2 YNNKEL (reference sequence). The V gene lost 5 bases and the J gene lost 2 bases, with 10 bases spanning the gap. This CDR3 contains 13 residues.